This record looks at one TCR beta chain sequence and its context. Its matching antigen is unknown. Germline CDR1 reads LGHNA; CDR2 reads YNFKEQ. This CDR3 is 19 amino acids long. V was pared by 0 bases and J by 3 bases, with 8 bases of the junction left unmatched. The sample originates from a study of cytomegalovirus exposure and HLA in healthy donors. Amplification used 60 Vbeta primers and 13 Jbeta primers. This table comes from immunoSEQ multiplex PCR, and its TCRdb copy is limited to in-frame clones, with some not included. The sample records about 110,000 clones, approximately 83% being singletons. General study findings and limits: In vitro work confirmed that a few CMV-associated chains recognize CMV antigens.

The gene calls are TRBV4-2 and TRBJ2-6, with 10 positions matching TRBD2. This receptor was identified in a man aged 35-49 years in good health and CMV-seronegative. The specimen was PBMCs. CDR3 protein: CASSQDPAGGPGGANVLTF. The CDR3, as DNA: TGTGCCAGCAGCCAAGACCCAGCGGGGGGGCCAGGTGGGGCCAACGTCCTGACTTTC.